This T cell receptor (beta chain) was sequenced during a study of regulatory T cells in long-lasting Graves disease. This sample's time point: newly diagnosed GD, antithyroid drugs for less than 3 months. RNA from PBMCs was the source of the TCR library. From germline, CDR1 is MNHNS and CDR2 SASEGT. V was cut by 4 bases and J by 3 bases, with 13 bases left in between. This CDR3 region has 14 residues. This clonotype came up many times. The authors built TCR beta libraries using iRepertoire HTBI primers and Arm-PCR of CDR3 regions. TCRdb recomputed calls from the multiplex PCR reads with MiXCR, one row per CDR3 protein. In the table there are some 500,000 distinct CDR3 sequences, roughly a sixth of which are singletons. These same data were also listed under a study on T cells in Graves' hyperthyroidism and ophthalmopathy. In that study: Patients counted as stable if ophthalmopathy did not develop within 18 months. The HTBI primer set drove a first-round RT-PCR of the TCR CDR3.

This rearrangement joins TRBV6-1 to TRBJ2-7; a weak D match, TRBD2 (6 bases). The sample was peripheral blood mononuclear cells (PBMCs), taken at new diagnosis, from a patient treated with antithyroid drugs. This receptor was identified in a woman aged 35 to 60 with Graves disease. CDR3 DNA sequence: TGTGCCAGCAGTGCCCGGGGAGGCAGCTACGAGCAGTACTTC. This codes for CASSARGGSYEQYF.